This entry concerns a single T cell receptor (beta chain). Using immunoSEQ multiplex PCR, the repertoire was profiled, and TCRdb retains in-frame clones only, with some absent. The data hold 200,000 or so clones, with 70% to 90% observed a single time. Recruitment covered about two dozen US areas and drew participants whose ages spanned about 18 to 90 years. The data were obtained in a study of blood T cell repertoires in COVID-19. In the study overall: Sample material is recorded as cDNA or gDNA derived from T cells, B-cell-depleted T cells, or PBMCs.

The trim removed 5 bases at V and 5 bases at J, leaving 10 bases unmatched. The length of the CDR3 is 15 residues. Germline loops: CDR1 WSHSY, CDR2 SAAADI. The V and J genes are TRBV10-2 and TRBJ2-5, with 8 positions matching TRBD2. The sequenced sample consisted of PBMCs or T cells enriched from blood (not recorded which). The TCR comes from a middle-aged woman with acute COVID-19. In DNA form, the CDR3 reads TGCGCCAGCAGTCAAAGCGGGAGTACGAGGGAGACCCAGTACTTC. It specifies CASSQSGSTRETQYF.